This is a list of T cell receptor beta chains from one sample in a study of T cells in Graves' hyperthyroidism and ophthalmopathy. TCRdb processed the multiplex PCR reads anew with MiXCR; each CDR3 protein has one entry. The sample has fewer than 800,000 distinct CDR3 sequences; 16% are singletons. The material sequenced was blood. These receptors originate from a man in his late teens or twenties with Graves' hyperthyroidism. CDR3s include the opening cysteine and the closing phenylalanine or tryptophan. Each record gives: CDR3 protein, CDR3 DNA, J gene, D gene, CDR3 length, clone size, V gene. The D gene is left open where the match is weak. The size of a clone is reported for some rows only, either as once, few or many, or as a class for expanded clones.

cdr3_aa: CATSDSRGARSWETQYF
cdr3_nt: TGTGCCACCAGTGATTCGCGGGGGGCAAGATCTTGGGAGACCCAGTACTTC
j_call: TRBJ2-5
d_call: TRBD2
cdr3_length: 17
clone_size: NA
v_call: TRBV24-1

cdr3_aa: CASRTSGVYQETQYF
cdr3_nt: TGCGCCAGCAGGACTAGCGGAGTGTACCAAGAGACCCAGTACTTC
j_call: TRBJ2-5
d_call: TRBD2
cdr3_length: 15
clone_size: NA
v_call: TRBV5-5

cdr3_aa: CASSYGGSFNQPQHF
cdr3_nt: TGTGCCAGCAGTTACGGGGGCAGCTTCAATCAGCCCCAGCATTTT
j_call: TRBJ1-5
d_call: NA
cdr3_length: 15
clone_size: many
v_call: TRBV6-2/TRBV6-3

cdr3_aa: CASRIEREGRTDTQYF
cdr3_nt: TGTGCCAGCAGGATCGAGCGGGAGGGCCGCACAGATACGCAGTATTTT
j_call: TRBJ2-3
d_call: TRBD2
cdr3_length: 16
clone_size: many
v_call: TRBV12-3/TRBV12-4

cdr3_aa: CASSLQAGGFGEQYF
cdr3_nt: TGTGCCAGCAGCTTACAAGCGGGAGGGTTCGGAGAGCAGTACTTC
j_call: TRBJ2-7
d_call: TRBD2
cdr3_length: 15
clone_size: many
v_call: TRBV7-9

cdr3_aa: CSARDDGIRSHEQYF
cdr3_nt: TGCAGTGCTAGAGACGACGGGATCCGGAGTCACGAGCAGTACTTC
j_call: TRBJ2-7
d_call: NA
cdr3_length: 15
clone_size: NA
v_call: TRBV20-1

cdr3_aa: CASSFNPLGSYEQYF
cdr3_nt: TGTGCCAGCAGTTTCAACCCCTTGGGGTCCTACGAGCAGTACTTC
j_call: TRBJ2-7
d_call: NA
cdr3_length: 15
clone_size: few
v_call: TRBV27

cdr3_aa: CASSFSAGLQFF
cdr3_nt: TGTGCCAGCAGTTTTTCAGCGGGCCTCCAGTTCTTC
j_call: TRBJ2-1
d_call: NA
cdr3_length: 12
clone_size: NA
v_call: TRBV27

cdr3_aa: CASSQDEAGPYEQYF
cdr3_nt: TGTGCCAGCAGCCAAGACGAAGCGGGCCCCTACGAGCAGTACTTC
j_call: TRBJ2-7
d_call: NA
cdr3_length: 15
clone_size: many
v_call: TRBV3-1

cdr3_aa: CASNRGLVRYNEQFF
cdr3_nt: TGTGCCAGCAATAGGGGTCTAGTACGCTACAATGAGCAGTTCTTC
j_call: TRBJ2-1
d_call: NA
cdr3_length: 15
clone_size: once
v_call: TRBV28

cdr3_aa: CASSGGANSPLHF
cdr3_nt: TGCGCCAGCAGTGGCGGGGCGAATTCACCCCTCCACTTT
j_call: TRBJ1-6
d_call: NA
cdr3_length: 13
clone_size: many
v_call: TRBV10-1

cdr3_aa: CAISAWDSSYEQYF
cdr3_nt: TGTGCCATCAGTGCATGGGACAGTAGCTACGAGCAGTACTTC
j_call: TRBJ2-7
d_call: TRBD1
cdr3_length: 14
clone_size: few
v_call: TRBV10-3

cdr3_aa: CSARAGGVNTEAFF
cdr3_nt: TGCAGTGCTAGAGCAGGGGGAGTGAACACTGAAGCTTTCTTT
j_call: TRBJ1-1
d_call: TRBD1
cdr3_length: 14
clone_size: many
v_call: TRBV20-1

cdr3_aa: CAWSVRENQPQHF
cdr3_nt: TGTGCCTGGAGTGTACGGGAAAACCAGCCCCAGCATTTT
j_call: TRBJ1-5
d_call: NA
cdr3_length: 13
clone_size: many
v_call: TRBV30

cdr3_aa: CASGLVRKSGNRTSGIGAKNIQYF
cdr3_nt: TGTGCTAGTGGTTTGGTAAGAAAATCAGGTAACAGGACTAGCGGGATTGGAGCCAAAAACATTCAGTACTTC
j_call: TRBJ2-4
d_call: TRBD2
cdr3_length: 24
clone_size: NA
v_call: TRBV12-5

cdr3_aa: CAISVSGGAYNEQFF
cdr3_nt: TGTGCCATCAGTGTGTCGGGAGGGGCCTACAATGAGCAGTTCTTC
j_call: TRBJ2-1
d_call: TRBD2
cdr3_length: 15
clone_size: many
v_call: TRBV10-3

cdr3_aa: CASSFSGRVGELFF
cdr3_nt: TGTGCCAGCAGCTTTAGCGGGAGGGTCGGGGAGCTGTTTTTT
j_call: TRBJ2-2
d_call: TRBD2
cdr3_length: 14
clone_size: few
v_call: TRBV7-2

cdr3_aa: CASSFSGLSSYNEQFF
cdr3_nt: TGTGCCAGCAGTTTTAGCGGGCTAAGCTCCTACAATGAGCAGTTCTTC
j_call: TRBJ2-1
d_call: TRBD2
cdr3_length: 16
clone_size: few
v_call: TRBV27

cdr3_aa: CASSLVGASTPLYYGYTF
cdr3_nt: TGTGCCAGCAGCTTAGTTGGGGCCTCGACACCCCTATACTATGGCTACACCTTC
j_call: TRBJ1-2
d_call: NA
cdr3_length: 18
clone_size: many
v_call: TRBV7-8

cdr3_aa: CAISESIGLAGGEDTQYF
cdr3_nt: TGTGCCATCAGTGAGTCGATCGGGCTAGCGGGGGGTGAAGATACGCAGTATTTT
j_call: TRBJ2-3
d_call: TRBD2
cdr3_length: 18
clone_size: few
v_call: TRBV10-3

cdr3_aa: CASIIRTSGRNTQYF
cdr3_nt: TGTGCCAGCATTATTAGGACTAGCGGGAGAAATACGCAGTATTTT
j_call: TRBJ2-3
d_call: TRBD2
cdr3_length: 15
clone_size: few
v_call: TRBV5-8

cdr3_aa: CASSLRTGAGQSYEQYF
cdr3_nt: TGCGCCAGCAGCCTAAGGACAGGGGCCGGGCAGTCCTACGAGCAGTACTTC
j_call: TRBJ2-7
d_call: TRBD1
cdr3_length: 17
clone_size: NA
v_call: TRBV5-1

cdr3_aa: CASSPGVSNTGELFF
cdr3_nt: TGTGCCAGCAGTCCAGGGGTGTCGAACACCGGGGAGCTGTTTTTT
j_call: TRBJ2-2
d_call: NA
cdr3_length: 15
clone_size: NA
v_call: TRBV6-4

cdr3_aa: CASRGGNTIYF
cdr3_nt: TGTGCCAGCAGGGGCGGAAACACCATATATTTT
j_call: TRBJ1-3
d_call: NA
cdr3_length: 11
clone_size: NA
v_call: TRBV7-9

cdr3_aa: CASSSGGWDYGYTF
cdr3_nt: TGTGCCAGCAGCTCGGGGGGGTGGGACTATGGCTACACCTTC
j_call: TRBJ1-2
d_call: NA
cdr3_length: 14
clone_size: many
v_call: TRBV28

cdr3_aa: CASSVATGSGDFYNEQFF
cdr3_nt: TGTGCCAGCAGCGTAGCTACGGGTAGCGGAGATTTCTACAATGAGCAGTTCTTC
j_call: TRBJ2-1
d_call: NA
cdr3_length: 18
clone_size: NA
v_call: TRBV9

cdr3_aa: CASSRVQGGTEKLFF
cdr3_nt: TGTGCCAGCAGCCGAGTTCAGGGTGGTACGGAAAAACTGTTTTTT
j_call: TRBJ1-4
d_call: NA
cdr3_length: 15
clone_size: few
v_call: TRBV11-2